This note documents a single TCR beta chain sequence. A quantity of roughly 0.5 to 1 ug RNA underwent reverse transcription using random hexamers. With immunoSEQ multiplex PCR, TCR beta CDR3 was amplified across 54 Vbeta and 13 Jbeta. TCRdb processed the immunoSEQ multiplex PCR reads anew with MiXCR; each CDR3 protein has one entry. The repertoire consists of about 250,000 distinct CDR3 sequences, with 80% to 95% occurring once and the leading ten covering around 0.07%. The data originate from a study of CD8 T cells in Susac syndrome. Control patients had untreated stable or active relapsing-remitting multiple sclerosis by revised McDonald criteria. Purification of the CD8+ and CD4+ T cells relied on negative isolation, and TEMRA cells underwent FACS enrichment. V gave up 6 bases and J gave up 4 bases, with 12 bases separating them. The CDR3 totals 12 residues. Germline assignment: CDR1 DFQATT and CDR2 SNEGSKA (reference sequence).

The gene calls are TRBV20-1 and TRBJ1-2, with TRBD1 as a possible D gene (5 bases). The receptor was derived from a human donor with multiple sclerosis. Source material: CD4+ T cells from PBMCs. The CDR3 here is CSANQGAYGYTF. In nucleotides, the CDR3 is TGCAGTGCCAATCAGGGAGCCTATGGCTACACCTTC.